Listed here is a single TCR beta chain. No antigen is known for it. The data were taken from a study of T cell responses to AZD1222 COVID-19 vaccine. Broader study findings: Among AZD1222 vaccinees, only 5 or 6 were seropositive at baseline. There were vaccine-associated CD4 TCRs across spike, dominant at 160-218 and 743-854.

Profiling relied on immunoSEQ multiplex PCR, and the TCRdb table lists in-frame clones only, not all of them. The sample includes 130,000 to 150,000 clones, approximately 89% of them seen just once. V was pared by 3 bases and J by 5 bases, with 8 bases between. The germline gives CDR1 KGHSH, CDR2 LQKENI. CDR3 length: 13 residues. The rearrangement uses TRBV18 and TRBJ1-5, with D unresolved. The TCR comes from an adult who received the AZD1222 COVID-19 vaccine. The sequencing here drew on peripheral blood, taken 28 days after the second AZD1222 dose. The CDR3 bases are TGTGCCAGCTCACCTCAGCAAGATCAGCCCCAGCATTTT. Its protein is CASSPQQDQPQHF. Together with reference TRBV18 and TRBJ1-5, the CDR3 gives the full variable domain: NAGVMQNPRHLVRRRGQEARLRCSPMKGHSHVYWYRQLPEEGLKFMVYLQKENIIDESGMPKERFSAEFPKEGPSILRIQQVVRGDSAAYFCASSPQQDQPQHFGDGTRLSIL.